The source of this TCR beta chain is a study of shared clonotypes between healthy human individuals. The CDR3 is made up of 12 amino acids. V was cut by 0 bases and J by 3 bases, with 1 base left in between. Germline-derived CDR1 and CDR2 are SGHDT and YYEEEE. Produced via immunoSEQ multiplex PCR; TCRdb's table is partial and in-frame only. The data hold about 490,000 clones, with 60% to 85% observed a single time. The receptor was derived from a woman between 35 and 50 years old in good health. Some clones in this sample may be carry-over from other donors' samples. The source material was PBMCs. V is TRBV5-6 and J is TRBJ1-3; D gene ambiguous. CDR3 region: CASSLGGNTIYF. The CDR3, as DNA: TGTGCCAGCAGCTTGGGTGGAAACACCATATATTTT. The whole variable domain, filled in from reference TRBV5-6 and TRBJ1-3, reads DAGVTQSPTHLIKTRGQQVTLRCSPKSGHDTVSWYQQALGQGPQFIFQYYEEEERQRGNFPDRFSGHQFPNYSSELNVNALLLGDSALYLCASSLGGNTIYFGEGSWLTVV.